What follows are 29 T cell receptor beta chains derived from one specimen sequenced in a study of response to subunit inactivated influenza vaccine. In TCRdb, the RT-PCR reads were re-called with MiXCR into one record per CDR3 protein. The sample holds 500,000 to 600,000 distinct CDR3 sequences, 16% seen once. This specimen consisted of CD4+ T cells sorted from PBMCs, obtained about 24 months after vaccination. The receptor set was obtained from a man aged 50 to 75 who received an inactivated influenza vaccine.

This clonotype has at least ten counts. The chain carries TRBV7-8 and TRBJ2-7; 11 bases agree with TRBD2. The germline gives CDR1 SGHVS, CDR2 FQNEAQ. CDR3 length equals 14 residues. The V and J ends lost 4 bases and 6 bases, in that order; junction bases with no gene match: 5. The CDR3 DNA is TGTGCCAGCAGCTGGGTAGCGGGGGGGGGCGAGCAGTACTTC. As protein: CASSWVAGGGEQYF.

V is TRBV2 and J is TRBJ2-7; TRBD1 matches 9 bases. The J segment lost 1 base and the V segment lost 5 bases, leaving 6 bases of the junction unmatched. Germline CDR1 is SNHLY and CDR2 is FYNNEI. This CDR3 has 15 amino acids. Here the CDR3 DNA reads TGTGCCAGCAGTTGGGACAGGGCGAGGTCCTACGAGCAGTACTTC. Translating it yields CASSWDRARSYEQYF.

The chain uses TRBV29-1 and TRBJ1-1; a possible D gene is TRBD1 (6 bases). Trimming removed 5 bases at V and 2 bases at J, with 15 bases between. Per the germline V gene, CDR1 is SQVTM and CDR2 is ANQGSEA. CDR3 length: 14 amino acids. The CDR3 coding sequence is TGCAGCGTTCTGAAGGGGGGGCCTAACACTGAAGCTTTCTTT. Protein product: CSVLKGGPNTEAFF.

The chain uses TRBV12-3 or TRBV12-4 and TRBJ2-7, with unresolved D. V gave up 1 base and J gave up 2 bases, with 15 bases separating them. The CDR3 is 16 amino acids. The CDR3 protein is CASSLVPGGHTYEQYF. The DNA of the CDR3 is TGTGCCAGCAGTTTAGTGCCGGGCGGCCATACCTACGAGCAGTACTTC.

Ten or more counts support this clonotype. CDR3 sequence (DNA): TGCGCCAGCAGCCAGGGGGGAGGGGATACGCAGTATTTT. It yields the protein CASSQGGGDTQYF. The rearrangement joins TRBV4-3 to TRBJ2-3; 7 nucleotides agree with TRBD2. The CDR3 is made up of 13 amino acids. J gave up 6 bases and V 3 bases, and 3 bases lay outside the gene matches. The V gene's germline CDR1 is LGHNA and CDR2 YSLEER.

This clonotype came up a few times. This CDR3 is CASSPFLAPPQYF. In DNA, the CDR3 is TGTGCCAGCAGTCCCTTCCTGGCCCCCCCCCAGTACTTC. The J gene is TRBJ2-5, the V gene TRBV12-3 or TRBV12-4; D ambiguous. V gave up 5 bases and J gave up 9 bases, with 16 bases separating them. This CDR3 is built from 13 residues.

The chain employs TRBV6-5 and TRBJ2-7, with 7 nucleotides matching TRBD1. This CDR3 spans 15 amino acids. V was pared by 1 base and J by 2 bases, with 5 bases of the junction left unmatched. Germline loops: CDR1 MNHEY, CDR2 SVGAGI. The CDR3 reads CASSYLRQGPYEQYF. The DNA for the CDR3 is TGTGCCAGCAGTTACTTAAGACAGGGACCCTACGAGCAGTACTTC.

The rearrangement joins TRBV12-3 or TRBV12-4 to TRBJ2-1; weak D call: TRBD1 (6 bases). This CDR3 has 17 residues. V gave up 3 bases and J gave up 2 bases, with 17 bases separating them. CDR3 protein: CASSLTQGSKTYNEQFF. The CDR3 nucleotides read TGTGCCAGCAGTTTGACTCAGGGGTCAAAGACCTACAATGAGCAGTTCTTC.

This clonotype was counted a few times. The chain links TRBV7-6 to TRBJ2-7; D may be TRBD1 or TRBD2 (6 bases each). Germline CDR1 SGHVS, CDR2 FNYEAQ. Trimming cost V 5 bases and J 9 bases, with 14 bases left between them. CDR3 length: 12 amino acids. DNA of the CDR3: TGTGCCAGCAGCCCTGGAGGAGGGGGGCAGTACTTC. Protein product: CASSPGGGGQYF.

This chain joins TRBV4-2 and TRBJ2-1, with 10 positions matching TRBD2. This CDR3 comprises 16 residues. Germline V CDR1 and CDR2: LGHNA, YNFKEQ. After removal of 1 base from V and 8 bases from J, the junction contained 8 bases not matched to a gene. The CDR3 DNA is TGTGCCAGCAGCCAAGTCTACGGGACTAGCGTTTATGAGCAGTTCTTC. The encoded protein is CASSQVYGTSVYEQFF.

This chain joins TRBV20-1 and TRBJ2-7; the match to TRBD2 covers 11 bases. Germline CDR1 reads DFQATT; CDR2 reads SNEGSKA (reference sequence). This CDR3 has 15 residues. The ends lost 0 bases at V and 2 bases at J; junction bases unmatched: 3. DNA for the CDR3: TGCAGTGCTAGAGAGGTTAGCGGGAGGGCCTACGAGCAGTACTTC. Translation: CSAREVSGRAYEQYF.

A few counts support this clonotype. The chain joins TRBV6-1 to TRBJ2-1; D not resolved. CDR1 is MNHNS and CDR2 is SASEGT in the germline V gene. The V gene lost 6 bases and the J gene lost 6 bases, with 12 bases spanning the gap. The CDR3 runs 13 residues. The CDR3 DNA is TGTGCCAGCAGCTTCGGAGCGACCAATGAGCAGTTCTTC. The encoded protein is CASSFGATNEQFF.

This clonotype has ten or more counts. The rearrangement joins TRBV20-1 to TRBJ2-3; 8 positions agree with TRBD2. The V segment lost 3 bases and the J segment 6 bases; nucleotides outside the gene matches: 14. The CDR3 loop spans 16 amino acids. Germline V CDR1 and CDR2: DFQATT, SNEGSKA (reference sequence). In DNA, the CDR3 is TGCAGTGCTAGGTCGGGGGGGGTCAGCGGTACGGATACGCAGTATTTT. Translated, it gives CSARSGGVSGTDTQYF.

The chain has TRBV10-3 and TRBJ1-2; TRBD1 matches 7 bases. Per germline, CDR1 ENHRY and CDR2 SYGVKD. CDR3 size: 16 residues. V shed 2 bases and J 8 bases; nucleotides not matched to a gene: 14. CDR3 loop: CAISEIGQVLLGGYTF. The CDR3 DNA follows: TGTGCCATCAGTGAGATAGGACAGGTCCTTCTGGGAGGCTACACCTTC.

This clonotype was seen a few times. V and J are TRBV24-1 and TRBJ2-2; D gene ambiguous. This CDR3 contains 17 residues. CDR1 and CDR2 from the germline V gene are KGHDR and SFDVKD. The V end was cut by 3 bases, the J end by 0 bases, with 13 bases between. CDR3 sequence reads: CATSDPRPNSNTGELFF. In DNA form, the CDR3 reads TGTGCCACCAGTGATCCCCGTCCGAACTCGAACACCGGGGAGCTGTTTTTT.

This clonotype was counted between two and nine times. This chain connects TRBV20-1 to TRBJ1-5, with 10 bases aligning to TRBD1. This CDR3 has 13 residues. Unmatched junction bases numbered 5, after V lost 6 bases and J lost 6 bases. In germline, CDR1 is DFQATT, CDR2 SNEGSKA (reference sequence). In DNA, the CDR3 is TGCAGTGCGTGGGACAGGGGACCTCAGCCCCAGCATTTT. Its translation: CSAWDRGPQPQHF.

V gene TRBV11-2 combines with J gene TRBJ2-4, with unresolved D. Germline CDR1 is SGHAT and CDR2 is FQNNGV. Trimming removed 4 bases at V and 2 bases at J, with 21 bases between. The length of the CDR3 is 18 residues. CDR3 residues: CASSSTSGNWLTKNIQYF. The CDR3 DNA reads as TGTGCCAGCAGCTCTACGTCAGGAAATTGGCTAACCAAAAACATTCAGTACTTC.

This clonotype was observed a few times. The gene calls are TRBV4-3 and TRBJ2-7; no reliable D call. This CDR3 has 14 amino acids. The V end was cut by 0 bases, the J end by 5 bases, with 11 bases between. CDR1 is LGHNA, CDR2 YSLEER, per germline. The CDR3 spells CASSQDPASDEQYF. The CDR3 DNA reads as TGCGCCAGCAGCCAAGATCCGGCCTCAGACGAGCAGTACTTC.

The chain links TRBV20-1 to TRBJ2-7, with D possibly TRBD2 on 6 matching bases. Germline V gene data show CDR1 as DFQATT and CDR2 as SNEGSKA (reference sequence). CDR3 length: 12 amino acids. The CDR3 region is CISAAEGYEQYF. The CDR3 DNA reads as TGCATCTCGGCCGCGGAGGGATACGAGCAGTACTTC.

This clonotype has more than one count but fewer than ten. This sequence joins TRBV12-3 or TRBV12-4 and TRBJ2-5, with TRBD1 matching over 7 bases. Germline trimming cut 7 bases from V and 7 bases from J; bases unmatched to any gene: 3. There are 11 residues in the CDR3. DNA of the CDR3: TGTGCCAGCACTCCAGGGGGGACCCAGTACTTC. Protein sequence: CASTPGGTQYF.

This clonotype occurred many times. The chain uses TRBV7-9 and TRBJ1-3; D perhaps matches TRBD1 (5 bases). Germline V gene data show CDR1 as SEHNR and CDR2 as FQNEAQ (reference sequence). V gave up 3 bases and J gave up 0 bases, with 9 bases separating them. The CDR3 runs 15 residues. CDR3 DNA: TGTGCCAGCAGCTTGACAGACAGCTCTGGAAACACCATATATTTT. Protein: CASSLTDSSGNTIYF.

This clonotype has only a few counts. The V call is TRBV20-1, the J call TRBJ2-3; D is perhaps TRBD1 (5 bases). The CDR3 is 14 residues long. Trimming pared 6 bases from V and 2 bases from J, leaving 15 bases between. Germline CDR1 reads DFQATT; CDR2 reads SNEGSKA (reference sequence). CDR3 sequence: CSAPRGGHTDTQYF. The CDR3 region has the DNA TGCAGTGCCCCACGCGGTGGACACACAGATACGCAGTATTTT.

As to this clonotype: A much larger clonotype is one base distant, so this may be a read error. V and J are TRBV29-1 and TRBJ2-7; D is ambiguous. There are 18 residues in the CDR3. Germline CDR1 reads SQVTM; CDR2 reads ANQGSEA. This chain's CDR3 is CSVEVGQVVSTNSYEQNF. In DNA form, the CDR3 reads TGCAGCGTTGAAGTGGGCCAGGTGGTCAGTACGAACTCCTACGAGCAGAACTTC.

This clonotype has only a few counts. CDR3 sequence: CASSLHQENQPQHF. The CDR3 DNA reads as TGTGCCAGCAGTTTGCATCAGGAGAATCAGCCCCAGCATTTT. The J gene is TRBJ1-5, the V gene TRBV12-3 or TRBV12-4, with unresolved D. Trimming took off 3 bases at V and 4 bases at J, with 10 bases between the two ends. The CDR3 totals 14 residues.

V and J are TRBV12-3 or TRBV12-4 and TRBJ2-2; 9 bases are shared with TRBD2. J was trimmed by 1 base and V by 6 bases; bases with no gene match: 3. This CDR3 has 15 residues. The CDR3 spells CASRNSGGNTGELFF. In nucleotides, the CDR3 is TGTGCCAGCAGAAATAGCGGGGGGAACACCGGGGAGCTGTTTTTT.

In its sample, this clonotype was seen a few times. The chain recombines TRBV29-1 with TRBJ2-1; D gene unclear. This CDR3 comprises 10 residues. In germline, CDR1 is SQVTM, CDR2 ANQGSEA. The V gene lost 8 bases and the J gene lost 4 bases, with 6 bases spanning the gap. This chain's CDR3 is CSPDYNEQFF. The CDR3, as DNA: TGCAGCCCAGATTACAATGAGCAGTTCTTC.

This chain uses TRBV11-2 with TRBJ2-5, with a weak D call TRBD2 (6 bases). Trimming took off 5 bases at V and 4 bases at J, with 17 bases between the two ends. From germline, CDR1 is SGHAT and CDR2 FQNNGV. The CDR3 sequence is 15 residues long. This CDR3 is CASSLGGAPTETQYF. CDR3 DNA: TGTGCCAGCAGCCTGGGGGGTGCCCCCACAGAGACCCAGTACTTC. Supplemented by reference TRBV11-2 and TRBJ2-5, the full variable domain reads EAGVAQSPRYKIIEKRQSVAFWCNPISGHATLYWYQQILGQGPKLLIQFQNNGVVDDSQLPKDRFSAERLKGVDSTLKIQPAKLEDSAVYLCASSLGGAPTETQYFGPGTRLLVL.

The chain employs TRBV28 and TRBJ2-3; the D is unclear. Trimming stripped 3 bases from V and 2 bases from J, with 15 bases between. The CDR3 totals 16 residues. The germline V gene encodes CDR1 MDHEN and CDR2 SYDVKM. In DNA, the CDR3 is TGTGCCAGCAGTTTCGGCTCCGAAACCCTCACAGATACGCAGTATTTT. This encodes CASSFGSETLTDTQYF.

This clonotype was seen a few times. The J gene is TRBJ2-3, the V gene TRBV2, with 11 bases fitting TRBD2. The V gene's germline CDR1 is SNHLY and CDR2 FYNNEI. The V segment lost 7 bases and the J segment 4 bases; nucleotides outside the gene matches: 7. This CDR3 is 15 amino acids long. CDR3 region: CASKRLAGNADTQYF. The DNA for the CDR3 is TGTGCCAGCAAAAGACTAGCGGGAAACGCAGATACGCAGTATTTT.